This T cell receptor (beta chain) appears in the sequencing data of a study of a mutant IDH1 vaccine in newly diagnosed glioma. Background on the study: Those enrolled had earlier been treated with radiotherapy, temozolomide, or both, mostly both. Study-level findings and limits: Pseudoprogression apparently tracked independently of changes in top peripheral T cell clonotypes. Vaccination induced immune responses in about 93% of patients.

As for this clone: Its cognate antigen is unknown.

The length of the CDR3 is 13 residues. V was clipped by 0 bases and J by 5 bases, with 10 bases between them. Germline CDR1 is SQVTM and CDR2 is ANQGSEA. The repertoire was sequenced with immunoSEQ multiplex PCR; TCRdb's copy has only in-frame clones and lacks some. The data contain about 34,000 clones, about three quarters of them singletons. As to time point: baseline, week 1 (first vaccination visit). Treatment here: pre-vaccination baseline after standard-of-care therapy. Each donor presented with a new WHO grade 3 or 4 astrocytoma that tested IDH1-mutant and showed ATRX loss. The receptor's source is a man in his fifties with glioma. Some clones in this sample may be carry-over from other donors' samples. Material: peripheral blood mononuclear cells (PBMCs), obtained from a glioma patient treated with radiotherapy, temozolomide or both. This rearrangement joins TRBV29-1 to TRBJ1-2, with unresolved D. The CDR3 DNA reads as TGCAGCGTTGAAGACCCTGGGAGGTATGGCTACACCTTC. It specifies CSVEDPGRYGYTF.